The clone carrying this TCR beta chain occurred a few times. The record originates from a study of blood T cells in healthy people across ages. The CDR3 runs 14 residues. V was trimmed by 2 bases and J by 1 base, leaving 8 bases between them. The germline V gene has CDR1 MGHDK and CDR2 SYGVNS. Primers used in a second PCR of about 7 to 12 cycles were a sample-barcoded 5' primer and a J-beta primer mix. Each of the cDNA molecules was tagged by a template-switch adaptor with 12 random nucleotides. In TCRdb, the 5' RACE reads were re-called with MiXCR into one record per CDR3 protein. The sample holds approximately 290,000 distinct CDR3 sequences, 27% seen once.

The chain has TRBV25-1 and TRBJ1-1; a possible D gene is TRBD1 (6 bases). The clonotype originates from a woman aged 70-85 years in good health. The sequencing input was blood. The CDR3: CASSETGRNTEAFF. The DNA of the CDR3 is TGTGCCAGCAGTGAAACAGGGAGGAACACTGAAGCTTTCTTT.